This T cell receptor beta chain was observed in a study of beta chain features in type 1 diabetes. For the study at large: On cell yields, gender and age, patients and healthy donors were similar.

CDR1 and CDR2 from the germline V gene are SGHDN and FVKESK. V was cut by 2 bases and J by 9 bases, with 11 bases left in between. This CDR3 has 13 amino acids. The purity of all sorted populations exceeded 98%. For this clone: The antigen remains undetermined.

Study-wide findings and caveats: Moderate yet significant TCRB CDR3 shortening was seen in Type 1 diabetes patients in all four CD4+ subsets.

Sequencing targeted expressed TCRB transcripts, as all isolated RNA had been reverse transcribed. Regulatory, naive and central memory T cell samples averaged around 3.6 million reads. Libraries were prepared by immunoSEQ multiplex PCR; TCRdb keeps only in-frame clonotypes and omits some of them. The table lists approximately 150,000 clones, approximately 9.9% of them singletons. The specimen sequenced was central memory CD4+ T cells from blood. This TCR was sampled from a young woman in good health. The chain combines TRBV14 with TRBJ2-1, with D perhaps matching TRBD1 (6 bases). CDR3 DNA sequence: TGTGCCAGCAGCCAATTGCAGGGGTTTGAGCAGTTCTTC. Protein sequence: CASSQLQGFEQFF.